Listed below are T cell receptor beta chains from one sample, sequenced in a study of neurological immune-mediated disorders. TCRdb re-called the 5' RACE reads through MiXCR, storing one row per CDR3 protein. Seen here are 93,000 or so distinct CDR3 sequences, approximately 11% observed once, and the top ten hold about 3%. The sequencing sample was made of PBMCs. Receptors originate from a female donor with HTLV-1-associated myelopathy (HAM/TSP). Each CDR3 is given with its conserved first and last residue. The order of the fields is J gene, V gene, D gene, CDR3 length, clone size, CDR3 protein, CDR3 DNA. The D gene is left open where the match is weak. Size is stated for part of the rows, as once, few or many counts, or as a class when the clone is expanded.

TRBJ2-3,TRBV20-1,TRBD1,14,many,CSALWGQGTDTQYF,TGCAGTGCCCTATGGGGACAGGGCACAGATACGCAGTATTTT
TRBJ2-6,TRBV20-1,-,12,many,CSARPGANVLTF,TGCAGTGCTAGACCCGGGGCCAACGTCCTGACTTTC
TRBJ2-1,TRBV27,-,15,few,CASSLSGGTNGEQFF,TGTGCCAGCAGTTTATCCGGGGGCACAAACGGTGAGCAGTTCTTC
TRBJ1-3,TRBV12-3/TRBV12-4,-,14,-,CASDGLLGGNTIYF,TGTGCCAGCGACGGACTTCTAGGTGGAAACACCATATATTTT
TRBJ2-1,TRBV5-1,-,14,many,CASSLVGDYNEQFF,TGCGCCAGCAGCCTGGTAGGGGATTACAATGAGCAGTTCTTC
TRBJ2-1,TRBV12-3/TRBV12-4,-,12,many,CASSSGTNEQFF,TGTGCCAGCAGCTCCGGGACTAATGAGCAGTTCTTC
TRBJ2-5,TRBV5-1,-,13,many,CASRGGNQETQYF,TGCGCCAGCAGAGGGGGGAACCAAGAGACCCAGTACTTC
TRBJ2-7,TRBV7-9,TRBD1,15,many,CASSLGGQTAYEQYF,TGTGCCAGCAGCTTAGGGGGACAGACCGCCTACGAGCAGTACTTC
TRBJ2-3,TRBV10-3,TRBD2,19,many,CAISGAPGLAGRITDTQYF,TGTGCCATCAGTGGGGCTCCGGGACTAGCGGGGCGGATCACAGATACGCAGTATTTT
TRBJ2-2,TRBV5-1,TRBD2,13,many,CASSFSGAGELFF,TGCGCCAGCAGCTTTAGCGGGGCCGGGGAGCTGTTTTTT
TRBJ2-1,TRBV7-8,-,15,many,CASTRTRTIYNEQFF,TGTGCCAGCACCCGTACGAGGACGATTTACAATGAGCAGTTCTTC
TRBJ2-2,TRBV20-1,-,15,few,CSARVRGVHTGELFF,TGCAGTGCTAGAGTTCGTGGGGTCCACACCGGGGAGCTGTTTTTT
TRBJ2-7,TRBV7-6,TRBD2,13,many,CASTSAGPYEQYF,TGTGCCAGCACCTCAGCGGGGCCCTACGAGCAGTACTTC
TRBJ2-1,TRBV7-7,-,15,-,CASSPGLSSYNEQFF,TGTGCCAGCAGCCCGGGGCTCAGCTCCTACAATGAGCAGTTCTTC
TRBJ2-3,TRBV5-1,TRBD1,18,-,CASSLVSGTGKVSDTQYF,TGCGCCAGCAGCTTGGTCTCCGGGACAGGGAAAGTTTCAGATACGCAGTATTTT
TRBJ2-3,TRBV28,-,20,few,CASWGPPSSELGLSTDTQYF,TGTGCCAGTTGGGGTCCTCCTAGCTCGGAACTAGGCCTTAGCACAGATACGCAGTATTTT
TRBJ2-7,TRBV7-9,TRBD2,16,many,CASSPSHAGGVNEQYF,TGTGCCAGCAGCCCATCCCACGCGGGGGGGGTAAACGAGCAGTACTTC
TRBJ1-5,TRBV28,-,13,-,CASTGGGNQPQHF,TGTGCCAGCACCGGGGGTGGCAATCAGCCCCAGCATTTT
TRBJ1-2,TRBV28,-,13,many,CASSFEGNYGYTF,TGTGCCAGCAGTTTTGAGGGAAACTATGGCTACACCTTC
TRBJ1-1,TRBV10-2,-,14,many,CASSHRVGCTEAFF,TGCGCCAGCAGTCACAGGGTGGGGTGCACTGAAGCTTTCTTT
TRBJ2-7,TRBV5-1,-,14,-,CASSLRGNSYEQYF,TGCGCCAGCAGCTTGCGGGGGAACTCCTACGAGCAGTACTTC
TRBJ2-7,TRBV20-1,TRBD2,15,medium-sized,CSANSLGLATYEQYF,TGCAGTGCCAACTCTCTGGGACTAGCCACCTACGAGCAGTACTTC
TRBJ2-3,TRBV6-4,-,14,many,CASPRDKPTDTQYF,TGTGCCAGCCCCCGGGACAAACCCACAGATACGCAGTATTTT
TRBJ1-6,TRBV5-1,-,16,many,CASSLEGYSYNSPLHF,TGCGCCAGCAGCTTGGAGGGTTACTCCTATAATTCACCCCTCCACTTT
TRBJ2-1,TRBV7-8,-,16,many,CATHQPEGFIKNEQFF,TGTGCCACCCATCAGCCCGAGGGTTTTATAAAGAATGAGCAGTTCTTC
TRBJ2-5,TRBV5-1,-,13,many,CASSLGAVETQYF,TGCGCCAGCAGCTTGGGGGCCGTGGAGACCCAGTACTTC
TRBJ2-5,TRBV28,TRBD2,21,-,CASSLGLAGGPEGSYQETQYF,TGTGCCAGCAGTCTCGGACTAGCGGGGGGGCCGGAGGGCTCGTACCAAGAGACCCAGTACTTC
TRBJ1-2,TRBV5-1,-,16,many,CASSPTGWIESYGYTF,TGCGCCAGCAGCCCGACAGGCTGGATTGAGAGCTATGGCTACACCTTC
TRBJ1-2,TRBV7-2,-,14,many,CASSLDSRAYGYTF,TGTGCCAGCAGCTTAGACTCGCGGGCCTATGGCTACACCTTC
TRBJ2-1,TRBV5-1,TRBD2,16,many,CASSLGGGAFYNEQFF,TGCGCCAGCAGCTTGGGCGGGGGGGCCTTCTACAATGAGCAGTTCTTC
TRBJ2-3,TRBV20-1,-,15,many,CSERSGGRNTDTQYF,TGCAGTGAAAGGTCCGGGGGCCGTAACACAGATACGCAGTATTTT
TRBJ2-2,TRBV5-1,TRBD2,15,many,CASLRTSGGTGELFF,TGCGCCAGCTTGAGGACTAGCGGGGGGACCGGGGAGCTGTTTTTT
TRBJ1-4,TRBV15,-,19,-,CATSREEGRGFPTNEKLFF,TGTGCCACCAGCAGAGAGGAGGGGCGAGGATTTCCAACTAATGAAAAACTGTTTTTT
TRBJ1-1,TRBV5-5,-,13,many,CASSLLSPSAAFF,TGTGCCAGCAGCTTACTCAGTCCCTCCGCGGCTTTCTTT
TRBJ2-2,TRBV9,-,13,many,CASSVGVTGELFF,TGTGCCAGCAGCGTAGGAGTTACCGGGGAGCTGTTTTTT
TRBJ2-5,TRBV27,-,14,-,CASSSLSLSETQYF,TGTGCCAGCAGTTCTCTTTCCTTGTCAGAGACCCAGTACTTC
TRBJ2-2,TRBV20-1,-,15,many,CSAIKGGAGTGELFF,TGCAGTGCGATAAAAGGGGGGGCCGGAACCGGGGAGCTGTTTTTT
TRBJ2-7,TRBV14,-,15,many,CASSQGTGYFYEQYF,TGTGCCAGCAGCCAAGGTACGGGTTACTTCTACGAGCAGTACTTC
TRBJ2-7,TRBV24-1,TRBD2,16,once,CATSDPSSGGSYEQYF,TGTGCCACCAGTGATCCAAGTAGCGGGGGCTCCTACGAGCAGTACTTC
TRBJ2-7,TRBV20-1,-,15,-,CSARVSRGGPHEQYF,TGCAGTGCTAGGGTATCTAGAGGGGGGCCCCACGAGCAGTACTTC
TRBJ2-2,TRBV5-1,TRBD2,15,few,CASSLGPAGTGELFF,TGCGCCAGCAGCCTGGGCCCAGCGGGGACCGGGGAGCTGTTTTTT
TRBJ2-4,TRBV5-1,-,16,many,CASSWGRWEAKNIQYF,TGCGCCAGCAGCTGGGGTAGGTGGGAAGCCAAAAACATTCAGTACTTC
TRBJ2-3,TRBV18,TRBD1,14,-,CASHWDRDRDTQYF,TGTGCCAGCCATTGGGACAGGGACCGAGATACGCAGTATTTT
TRBJ2-2,TRBV14,-,15,many,CASSQVGGITGELFF,TGTGCCAGCAGCCAAGTCGGGGGCATAACCGGGGAGCTGTTTTTT
TRBJ2-1,TRBV10-3,TRBD2,14,few,CAISLAGLNNEQFF,TGTGCCATCAGCCTAGCGGGGTTGAACAATGAGCAGTTCTTC
TRBJ2-5,TRBV20-1,TRBD2,18,many,CSARVSTSGGVLRETQYF,TGCAGTGCTAGAGTTTCGACTAGCGGGGGGGTACTTCGAGAGACCCAGTACTTC
TRBJ2-6,TRBV5-6,-,18,few,CASSSGTFRLSGANVLTF,TGTGCCAGCAGCTCCGGGACCTTTAGGCTCTCTGGGGCCAACGTCCTGACTTTC